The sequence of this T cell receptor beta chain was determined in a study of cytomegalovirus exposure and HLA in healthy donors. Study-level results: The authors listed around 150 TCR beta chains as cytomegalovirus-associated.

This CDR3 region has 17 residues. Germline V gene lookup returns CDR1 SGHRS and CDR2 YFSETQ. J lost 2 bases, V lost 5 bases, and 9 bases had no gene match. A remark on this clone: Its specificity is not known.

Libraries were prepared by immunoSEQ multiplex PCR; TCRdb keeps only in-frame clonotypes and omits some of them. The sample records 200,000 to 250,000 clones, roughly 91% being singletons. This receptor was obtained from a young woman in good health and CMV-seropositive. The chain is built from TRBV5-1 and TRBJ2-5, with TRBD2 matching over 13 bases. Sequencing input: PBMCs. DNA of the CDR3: TGCGCCAGCAGTACTGGACTAGCGGGAGCCCAGCAAGAGACCCAGTACTTC. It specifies CASSTGLAGAQQETQYF.